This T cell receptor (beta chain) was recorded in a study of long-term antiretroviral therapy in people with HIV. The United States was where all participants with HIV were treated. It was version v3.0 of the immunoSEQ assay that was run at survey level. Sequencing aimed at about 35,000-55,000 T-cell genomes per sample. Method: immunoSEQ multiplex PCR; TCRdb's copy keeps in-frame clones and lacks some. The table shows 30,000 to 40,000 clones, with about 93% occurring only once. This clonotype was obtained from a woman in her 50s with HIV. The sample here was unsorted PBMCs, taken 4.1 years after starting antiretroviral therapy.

The CDR3 region has the DNA TGTGCCAGCAGCTCAAGAAGGGGTGGGGACACAGATACGCAGTATTTT. It translates to CASSSRRGGDTDTQYF. The J gene is TRBJ2-3, the V gene TRBV11-3; D may be TRBD1 (5 bases). With 4 bases removed from V and 2 bases from J, the gap between germline ends came to 16 bases. Germline CDR1 and CDR2: SGHNT and YENEEA. The CDR3 is 16 residues long.